This T cell receptor beta chain was captured in a study of blood T cells in healthy people across ages. The CDR3 has 18 amino acids. V shed 7 bases and J shed 2 bases, with 24 bases lying between them. The germline CDR1 and CDR2 sequences are MDHEN and SYDVKM. This clonotype was picked up a small number of times. Every participating donor contributed about 10 milliliters of peripheral blood through a draw. Each sample used at least 6 million PBMCs. With a J-beta primer mix and a sample-barcoded 5' primer, a second PCR ran about 7 to 12 cycles. TCRdb recomputed calls from the 5' RACE reads with MiXCR, one row per CDR3 protein. The sample includes approximately 770,000 distinct CDR3 sequences, roughly 64% of them seen just once.

The chain employs TRBV28 and TRBJ2-1, with a weak D call TRBD1 (5 bases). The sample comprised blood. The receptor comes from a man aged 30-40 years in good health. The CDR3 region has the DNA TGTGCCAGCAATCCAACGGTGGGGCTAGGTACAACCTACAATGAGCAGTTCTTC. The encoded protein is CASNPTVGLGTTYNEQFF. Looking up the rest from reference TRBV28 and TRBJ2-1 gives the full variable domain: DVKVTQSSRYLVKRTGEKVFLECVQDMDHENMFWYRQDPGLGLRLIYFSYDVKMKEKGDIPEGYSVSREKKERFSLILESASTNQTSMYLCASNPTVGLGTTYNEQFFGPGTRLTVL.